These 8 T cell receptor beta chains were sequenced from one sample in a study of cytomegalovirus exposure and HLA in healthy donors. Researchers ran the PCR with 60 Vbeta and 13 Jbeta primers. Using immunoSEQ multiplex PCR, the repertoire was profiled, and TCRdb retains in-frame clones only, with some absent. The sample records roughly 150,000 clones, 65% to 85% being singletons. The sequenced material came from PBMCs. The receptor set was obtained from a woman aged 50 to 60 in good health and CMV-seropositive.

CDR3 coding DNA: TGTGCCATCAGTGAGGAGGTCCCCAATTCACCCCTCCACTTT. Translation: CAISEEVPNSPLHF. The J gene is TRBJ1-6, the V gene TRBV10-3; D is unclear. There are 14 residues in the CDR3. Germline V lookup: CDR1 ENHRY, CDR2 SYGVKD. V was shortened by 2 bases and J by 7 bases, with 9 bases between the two germline ends.

This chain uses TRBV19 with TRBJ1-1, with D perhaps TRBD1 (6 bases). Per germline, CDR1 LNHDA and CDR2 SQIVND (reference sequence). This CDR3 is 14 amino acids long. The V end was cut by 4 bases, the J end by 1 base, with 10 bases between. The CDR3 DNA reads TGTGCCAGTAGTACCTCGGACAGGAACACTGAAGCTTTCTTT. It encodes CASSTSDRNTEAFF.

The chain has TRBV7-2 and TRBJ1-1; no firm D call. The CDR3 is 13 amino acids. Per the germline V gene, CDR1 is SGHTA and CDR2 is FQGNSA. With 1 base removed from V and 9 bases from J, the gap between germline ends came to 12 bases. The DNA for the CDR3 is TGTGCCAGCAGCTTAGAGGCGGGGTCGAAAGCTTTCTTT. Translation: CASSLEAGSKAFF.

The count of this clone is one. V is TRBV19 and J is TRBJ1-4, with a weak D call TRBD1 (5 bases). CDR3 length: 13 amino acids. V lost 7 bases, J lost 8 bases, and 14 bases lay in between. In germline, CDR1 is LNHDA, CDR2 SQIVND (reference sequence). The CDR3 DNA reads TGTGCCAGTATCAAAGGGGATGGAGAAAAACTGTTTTTT. Translating it yields CASIKGDGEKLFF.

V and J are TRBV6-1 and TRBJ2-1, with a weak D call TRBD2 (5 bases). V was clipped by 0 bases and J by 3 bases, with 6 bases between them. Germline CDR1 is MNHNS and CDR2 is SASEGT. The CDR3 spans 14 residues. CDR3 sequence (DNA): TGTGCCAGCAGTGAAGCTGGAGGCTACAATGAGCAGTTCTTC. Translating gives CASSEAGGYNEQFF.

The V call is TRBV27, the J call TRBJ2-7; the match to TRBD1 covers 9 bases. Germline V lookup: CDR1 MNHEY, CDR2 SMNVEV (reference sequence). The CDR3 is 15 residues long. Trimming removed 2 bases from V and 3 bases from J; junction bases left unmatched: 5. CDR3 residues: CASSLAGTGYYEQYF. The CDR3 DNA reads as TGTGCCAGCAGTTTAGCCGGGACAGGGTACTACGAGCAGTACTTC.

The chain is built from TRBV7-8 and TRBJ2-7, with 14 bases that match TRBD2. After removal of 3 bases from V and 0 bases from J, the junction contained 4 bases not matched to a gene. Germline assignment: CDR1 SGHVS and CDR2 FQNEAQ. The CDR3 is 17 amino acids. The CDR3 region has the DNA TGTGCCAGCAGCTTGACTAGCGGGGGGGTAAGCTCCTACGAGCAGTACTTC. Its protein is CASSLTSGGVSSYEQYF.

This sequence joins TRBV7-8 and TRBJ2-1; D may be TRBD2 (6 bases). This CDR3 comprises 14 residues. The V gene's germline CDR1 is SGHVS and CDR2 FQNEAQ. Trimming removed 2 bases from V and 9 bases from J, with 14 bases in between. The CDR3 loop reads CASSLNSGGGEQFF. The CDR3 region has the DNA TGTGCCAGCAGCTTAAATTCCGGGGGTGGTGAGCAGTTCTTC.